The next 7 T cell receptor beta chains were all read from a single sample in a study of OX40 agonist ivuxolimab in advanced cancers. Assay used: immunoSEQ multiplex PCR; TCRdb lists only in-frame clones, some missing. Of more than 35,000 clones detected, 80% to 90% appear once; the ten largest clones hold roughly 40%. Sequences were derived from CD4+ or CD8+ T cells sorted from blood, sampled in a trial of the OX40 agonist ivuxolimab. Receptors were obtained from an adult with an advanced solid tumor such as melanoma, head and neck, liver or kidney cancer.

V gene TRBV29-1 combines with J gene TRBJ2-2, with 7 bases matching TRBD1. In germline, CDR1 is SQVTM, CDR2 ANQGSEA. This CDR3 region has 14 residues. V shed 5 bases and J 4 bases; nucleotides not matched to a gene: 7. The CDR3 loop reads CSVYTGVGTGELFF. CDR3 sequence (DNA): TGCAGCGTTTACACAGGGGTGGGCACCGGGGAGCTGTTTTTT.

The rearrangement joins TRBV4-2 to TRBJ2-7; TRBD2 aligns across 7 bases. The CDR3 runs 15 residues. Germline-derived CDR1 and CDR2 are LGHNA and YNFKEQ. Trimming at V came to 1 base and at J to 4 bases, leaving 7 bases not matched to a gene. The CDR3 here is CASSQGTGGSYEQYF. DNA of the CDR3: TGTGCCAGCAGCCAAGGGACGGGGGGTTCATACGAGCAGTACTTC.

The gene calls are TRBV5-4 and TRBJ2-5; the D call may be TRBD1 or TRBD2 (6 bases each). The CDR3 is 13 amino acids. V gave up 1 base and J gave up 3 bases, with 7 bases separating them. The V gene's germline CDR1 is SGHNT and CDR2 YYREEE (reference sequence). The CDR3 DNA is TGTGCCAGCAGCTTGAGGGGGGAAGAGACCCAGTACTTC. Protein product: CASSLRGEETQYF.

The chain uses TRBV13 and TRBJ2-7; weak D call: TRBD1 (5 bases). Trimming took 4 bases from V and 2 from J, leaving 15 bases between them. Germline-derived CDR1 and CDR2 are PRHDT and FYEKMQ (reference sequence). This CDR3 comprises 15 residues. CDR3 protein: CASSSTLTETYEQYF. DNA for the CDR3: TGTGCCAGCAGCTCCACCTTGACAGAGACCTACGAGCAGTACTTC. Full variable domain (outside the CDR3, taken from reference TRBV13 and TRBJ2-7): AAGVIQSPRHLIKEKRETATLKCYPIPRHDTVYWYQQGPGQDPQFLISFYEKMQSDKGSIPDRFSAQQFSDYHSELNMSSLELGDSALYFCASSSTLTETYEQYFGPGTRLTVT.

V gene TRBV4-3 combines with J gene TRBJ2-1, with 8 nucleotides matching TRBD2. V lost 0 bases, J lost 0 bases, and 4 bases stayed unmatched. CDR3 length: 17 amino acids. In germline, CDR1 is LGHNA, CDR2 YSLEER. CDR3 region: CASSQDRSGSSYNEQFF. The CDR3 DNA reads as TGCGCCAGCAGCCAAGATAGAAGCGGGAGCTCCTACAATGAGCAGTTCTTC.

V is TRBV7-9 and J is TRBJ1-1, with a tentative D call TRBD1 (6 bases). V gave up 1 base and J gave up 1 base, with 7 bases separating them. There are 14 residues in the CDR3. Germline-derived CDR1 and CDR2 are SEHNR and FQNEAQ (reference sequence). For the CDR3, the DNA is TGTGCCAGCAGCTTAGAGGGGGGGAACACTGAAGCTTTCTTT. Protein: CASSLEGGNTEAFF. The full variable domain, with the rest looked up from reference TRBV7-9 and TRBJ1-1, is DTGVSQNPRHKITKRGQNVTFRCDPISEHNRLYWYRQTLGQGPEFLTYFQNEAQLEKSRLLSDRFSAERPKGSFSTLEIQRTEQGDSAMYLCASSLEGGNTEAFFGQGTRLTVV.

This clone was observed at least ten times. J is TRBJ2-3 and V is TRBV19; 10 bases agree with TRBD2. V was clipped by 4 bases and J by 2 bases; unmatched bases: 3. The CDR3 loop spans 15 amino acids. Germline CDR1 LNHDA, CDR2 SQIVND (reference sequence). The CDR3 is CASSTLAGSTDTQYF. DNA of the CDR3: TGTGCCAGTAGTACACTAGCGGGGTCCACAGATACGCAGTATTTT.